This T cell receptor (beta chain) was recorded in a study of post-analysis software for immune sequencing data. For the study at large: The patients showed relapsing-remitting, secondary progressive and progressive-relapsing multiple sclerosis courses.

Per germline, CDR1 SEHNR and CDR2 FQNEAQ (reference sequence). The CDR3 has 17 amino acids. V was trimmed by 1 base and J by 2 bases, leaving 16 bases between them. Incorporated into the TCR beta cDNA libraries were unique molecular identifiers, which served to reduce PCR and sequencing biases. Roughly 0.5 million cDNA molecules were obtained from 1 to 10 million T cells. TCRdb analysed the PCR reads with MiXCR anew, one entry per CDR3 protein. The data show 820,000 or so distinct CDR3 sequences, with around 50% seen just once and about 4.8% held by the top ten. The study's findings and limits: Elevated frequency relative to controls characterized roughly 5 TRBV segments in patients, TRBV5-6, TRBV5-1 and TRBV20-1 among them. Significantly lower normalized Chao1 diversity was seen in multiple sclerosis patients than in controls.

This clonotype has just a few counts. Its antigen is unidentified. Sequencing was carried out using blood. The chain uses TRBV7-9 and TRBJ2-3, with no clear D. The clonotype comes from a girl aged 10 to 17 with multiple sclerosis. Here the CDR3 reads CASSLDRGPTNTDTQYF. The CDR3 coding sequence is TGTGCCAGCAGCTTAGATAGAGGACCGACCAACACAGATACGCAGTATTTT. The whole variable domain, remainder taken from reference TRBV7-9 and TRBJ2-3, is DTGVSQNPRHKITKRGQNVTFRCDPISEHNRLYWYRQTLGQGPEFLTYFQNEAQLEKSRLLSDRFSAERPKGSFSTLEIQRTEQGDSAMYLCASSLDRGPTNTDTQYFGPGTRLTVL.